A single sample gave rise to the 21 T cell receptor beta chains below, sequenced in a study of blood T cell repertoires in COVID-19. The data were produced by immunoSEQ multiplex PCR, yet TCRdb's version contains in-frame clones alone and is incomplete. The sample has some 85,000 clones; 75% to 80% are singletons. Sequencing used peripheral blood. These receptor sequences come from a man aged 65 to 85 with COVID-19, enrolled during active disease.

The chain combines TRBV7-9 with TRBJ2-3, with 14 bases fitting TRBD2. V lost 10 bases to trimming and J lost 5 bases; unmatched junction nucleotides: 5. Germline CDR1 is SEHNR and CDR2 is FQNEAQ (reference sequence). The CDR3 runs to 14 residues. The DNA of the CDR3 is TGTGCCACCGGGACTAGCGGGAGCGGAGATACGCAGTATTTT. Protein sequence: CATGTSGSGDTQYF.

This chain connects TRBV11-3 to TRBJ2-2; a possible D gene is TRBD2 (5 bases). Deletions cut 1 base from V and 4 bases from J, with 10 bases between. CDR1 is SGHNT and CDR2 is YENEEA in the germline V gene. The CDR3 length is 15 residues. This chain's CDR3 is CASSLGLAATGELFF. The CDR3 DNA is TGTGCCAGCAGCTTAGGCCTAGCTGCCACCGGGGAGCTGTTTTTT.

Points on this clone: Its ends do not fully match the called genes, so a read error is possible. This chain uses TRBV7-6 with TRBJ2-5; 11 positions agree with TRBD2. CDR1 and CDR2 from the germline V gene are SGHVS and FNYEAQ. This CDR3 is built from 16 residues. The CDR3 nucleotides read TGTGCCAGTAGCTTAGAGGTGACTAGCGGGATAGAGACCCAGTACTTC. Translating it yields CASSLEVTSGIETQYF.

This rearrangement joins TRBV7-8 to TRBJ1-5; D uncertain. This CDR3 contains 16 residues. Between the trimmed V and J ends, which lost 0 bases and 7 bases, there was a span of 16 bases. Germline V lookup: CDR1 SGHVS, CDR2 FQNEAQ. The CDR3 loop reads CASSLAPGNTGQPQHF. CDR3 in DNA: TGTGCCAGCAGCTTAGCGCCGGGAAATACCGGCCAGCCCCAGCATTTT.

This clone appeared many times. V usage is TRBV5-6 and J usage is TRBJ1-5; a weak D match, TRBD1 (5 bases). This CDR3 is built from 15 residues. Trimming left V 3 bases short and J 4 bases short, with 14 bases between. CDR1 is SGHDT and CDR2 is YYEEEE in the germline V gene. As DNA, the CDR3 is TGTGCCAGCAGCTCCTACCAGGGTTGGAATCAGCCCCAGCATTTT. Its translation: CASSSYQGWNQPQHF.

J is TRBJ1-3 and V is TRBV7-2, with 7 bases lining up with TRBD1. The CDR3 totals 15 residues. Trimming removed 5 bases from V and 4 bases from J; junction bases left unmatched: 8. Germline lookup yields CDR1 SGHTA and CDR2 FQGNSA. CDR3 sequence (DNA): TGTGCCAGCAGCCTCGGAGGGGGCGGGGGAAACACCATATATTTT. It translates to CASSLGGGGGNTIYF.

The gene calls are TRBV6-1 and TRBJ1-5; TRBD1 might be the D (5 bases). V was clipped by 2 bases and J by 1 base, with 15 bases between them. The CDR3 loop spans 17 amino acids. The germline V gene encodes CDR1 MNHNS and CDR2 SASEGT. CDR3 in amino acids: CASSEKGRGGSNQPQHF. The CDR3 coding sequence is TGTGCCAGCAGTGAAAAGGGGAGGGGTGGGAGCAATCAGCCCCAGCATTTT.

V is TRBV12-5 and J is TRBJ1-3, with a weak D call TRBD1 (6 bases). CDR3 length equals 18 residues. V lost 2 bases to trimming and J lost 4 bases, with 21 bases between them. From germline, CDR1 is LGHNT and CDR2 FRNRAP. The CDR3 DNA follows: TGTGCTAGTGGTTTGTTCAGGGTGAGGGGGTCTTCCGGAAACACCATATATTTT. This gives the protein CASGLFRVRGSSGNTIYF.

The chain couples TRBV19 to TRBJ1-1; D not resolved. The germline V gene has CDR1 LNHDA and CDR2 SQIVND (reference sequence). The V gene lost 6 bases and the J gene lost 6 bases, with 11 bases spanning the gap. CDR3 length: 12 residues. CDR3 in amino acids: CASRKIGAEAFF. The CDR3, as DNA: TGTGCCAGTAGAAAAATCGGTGCTGAAGCTTTCTTT.

Here the CDR3 DNA reads TGTGCCAGCAGTGAACCAGGGGGCGACAAAGGAGGTAGGCCCCAGCATTTT. This translates into CASSEPGGDKGGRPQHF. The gene calls are TRBV6-1 and TRBJ1-5; TRBD1 matches 8 bases. Germline trimming cut 2 bases from V and 9 bases from J; bases unmatched to any gene: 15. CDR3 size: 17 residues. CDR1 is MNHNS and CDR2 is SASEGT in the germline V gene.

This chain joins TRBV20-1 and TRBJ2-3, with 9 bases aligning to TRBD2. The CDR3 sequence is 17 residues long. V lost 3 bases, J lost 1 base, and 11 bases stayed unmatched. CDR1 is DFQATT, CDR2 SNEGSKA, per germline (reference sequence). This chain's CDR3 is CSASLRGGPSGTDTQYF. The DNA for the CDR3 is TGCAGTGCTAGTTTGCGGGGGGGCCCGAGTGGCACAGATACGCAGTATTTT.

This chain links TRBV28 with TRBJ2-1; no clear D. Germline lookup yields CDR1 MDHEN and CDR2 SYDVKM. This CDR3 spans 10 amino acids. Deletions cut 3 bases from V and 9 bases from J, with 3 bases between. The CDR3 sequence: CASSFGEQFF. The CDR3 region has the DNA TGTGCCAGCAGTTTCGGTGAGCAGTTCTTC.

This clone was recorded once. The V gene is TRBV11-2, the J gene TRBJ1-6, with D hard to call. This CDR3 spans 14 amino acids. Germline V lookup: CDR1 SGHAT, CDR2 FQNNGV. The chain's CDR3 is CASRSSSYNSPLHF. CDR3 bases: TGTGCTAGTAGGAGCAGCTCCTATAATTCACCCCTCCACTTT. The complete variable domain, with remaining parts taken from reference TRBV11-2 and TRBJ1-6, reads EAGVAQSPRYKIIEKRQSVAFWCNPISGHATLYWYQQILGQGPKLLIQFQNNGVVDDSQLPKDRFSAERLKGVDSTLKIQPAKLEDSAVYLCASRSSSYNSPLHFGNGTRLTVT.

The chain joins TRBV5-1 to TRBJ2-7; D might be TRBD2 (7 bases). This CDR3 contains 16 residues. Trimming removed 4 bases at V and 0 bases at J, with 17 bases between. Germline CDR1 and CDR2: SGHRS and YFSETQ. DNA of the CDR3: TGCGCCAGCAGCGCTGCGGGGGCAGTTCGCTCCTACGAGCAGTACTTC. This sequence encodes CASSAAGAVRSYEQYF.

The rearrangement uses TRBV7-9 and TRBJ1-4; D may be TRBD1 (5 bases). Trimming took off 2 bases at V and 1 base at J, with 11 bases between the two ends. The V gene's germline CDR1 is SEHNR and CDR2 FQNEAQ (reference sequence). This CDR3 is built from 16 residues. CDR3 DNA sequence: TGTGCCAGCAGCTTAAGGACGACAGTAACTAATGAAAAACTGTTTTTT. Its translation is CASSLRTTVTNEKLFF.

The chain recombines TRBV6-6 with TRBJ2-7; D perhaps matches TRBD1 (7 bases). Trimming shortened V by 5 bases and J by 6 bases, and 17 bases separated the two germline ends. From germline, CDR1 is MNHNY and CDR2 SVGAGI (reference sequence). The CDR3 is made up of 14 amino acids. In nucleotides, the CDR3 is TGTGCCAGCAGTGGGAGGACAGGTTCGGTCGAGCAGTACTTC. Translating gives CASSGRTGSVEQYF.

The chain couples TRBV18 to TRBJ2-1, with 10 bases identical to TRBD1. Germline values: CDR1 KGHSH, CDR2 LQKENI. The trim removed 2 bases at V and 4 bases at J, leaving 5 bases unmatched. The CDR3 length is 16 residues. For the CDR3, the DNA is TGTGCCAGCTCACCAAAGGGACAGGGGCTATACAATGAGCAGTTCTTC. This gives the protein CASSPKGQGLYNEQFF.

V is TRBV7-8 and J is TRBJ2-5; D call uncertain. The CDR3 loop spans 12 amino acids. V was trimmed by 5 bases and J by 5 bases, leaving 9 bases between them. Germline-derived CDR1 and CDR2 are SGHVS and FQNEAQ. CDR3 DNA: TGTGCCAGCAGCCTATATCGGGAGACCCAGTACTTC. Protein product: CASSLYRETQYF.

V gene TRBV5-4 combines with J gene TRBJ2-3; the D gene is possibly TRBD2 (5 bases). Germline-derived CDR1 and CDR2 are SGHNT and YYREEE (reference sequence). Trimming stripped 3 bases from V and 1 base from J, with 15 bases between. The CDR3 has 16 residues. CDR3: CASSSPGSVRTDTQYF. CDR3 nucleotide sequence: TGTGCCAGCAGCTCCCCGGGGAGCGTACGCACAGATACGCAGTATTTT.

The CDR3 DNA sequence: TGTGCCTTCCCCGCTGAAGGGGCCCCGAGGGAGACCCAGTACTTC. Its translation: CAFPAEGAPRETQYF. This sequence joins TRBV7-9 and TRBJ2-5; tentative D call: TRBD1 (5 bases). V lost 11 bases and J 5 bases, leaving 24 bases between the germline ends. CDR3 size: 15 residues. Germline CDR1 reads SEHNR; CDR2 reads FQNEAQ (reference sequence).

V is TRBV9 and J is TRBJ2-3; perhaps TRBD1 as D (6 bases). CDR1 is SGDLS, CDR2 YYNGEE, per germline. V lost 0 bases to trimming and J lost 5 bases, with 10 bases between them. The CDR3 runs 14 residues. The DNA of the CDR3 is TGTGCCAGCAGCGTAGCACGGACAGAAGATACGCAGTATTTT. It translates to CASSVARTEDTQYF.